A selection of T cell receptor beta chains follows, all from one sample in a study of T cell repertoires in cytomegalovirus infection. No antigens are known for them. From the reads, TCRdb called clonotypes with MiXCR, one entry per CDR3 protein. The table shows hundreds of thousands of distinct CDR3 sequences, with 25% to 30% occurring only once. Source: cultured PBMCs, taken from culture after CMV antigen stimulation. The receptors were gathered from a human donor in good health (CMV status not recorded). Some clones in this sample may be carry-over from other donors' samples. CDR3s include the opening cysteine and the closing phenylalanine or tryptophan. Each record gives: D gene, CDR3 length, J gene, clone size, V gene, CDR3 DNA, CDR3 protein. The D gene is left open where the match is weak. Size tells how often a clone was seen (once, few, many) or the class of an expanded clone, and some rows leave it out.

d_gene: TRBD1
len: 14
j_gene: TRBJ1-1
abundance: .
v_gene: TRBV10-3
CDR3nt: TGTGCCATCAGACGGACAGGACTGAACACTGAAGCTTTCTTT
CDR3aa: CAIRRTGLNTEAFF

d_gene: .
len: 13
j_gene: TRBJ2-2
abundance: .
v_gene: TRBV28
CDR3nt: TGTGCCAGCAGTTTGGGTTCTCCCGGGGAGCTGTTTTTT
CDR3aa: CASSLGSPGELFF

d_gene: TRBD1
len: 16
j_gene: TRBJ1-1
abundance: few
v_gene: TRBV5-1
CDR3nt: TGCGCCAGCACTAGGGACAGGGGATCATCTGAGACTGAAGCTTTCTTT
CDR3aa: CASTRDRGSSETEAFF

d_gene: .
len: 14
j_gene: TRBJ1-5
abundance: .
v_gene: TRBV7-9
CDR3nt: TGTGCCAGCAGCTTAGGAAGCAACTATCAGCCCCAGCATTTT
CDR3aa: CASSLGSNYQPQHF

d_gene: TRBD1
len: 17
j_gene: TRBJ1-4
abundance: few
v_gene: TRBV4-2
CDR3nt: TGTGCCAGCAGCCAAGGAGGACAGGGAATAGTGAATGAAAAACTGTTTTTT
CDR3aa: CASSQGGQGIVNEKLFF

d_gene: .
len: 16
j_gene: TRBJ1-4
abundance: many
v_gene: TRBV12-3/TRBV12-4
CDR3nt: TGTGCCAGCAGCGCTAGCGTCAGGGTCACTAATGAAAAACTGTTTTTT
CDR3aa: CASSASVRVTNEKLFF

d_gene: .
len: 16
j_gene: TRBJ1-3
abundance: .
v_gene: TRBV29-1
CDR3nt: TGCAGCGTGCGGGGTCTGGGCGACAGCTCTGGAAACACCATATATTTT
CDR3aa: CSVRGLGDSSGNTIYF

d_gene: TRBD1
len: 17
j_gene: TRBJ2-3
abundance: .
v_gene: TRBV5-6
CDR3nt: TGTGCCAGCAGCCGACTTCGGGACAGGGGCCCACCAGATACGCAGTATTTT
CDR3aa: CASSRLRDRGPPDTQYF

d_gene: .
len: 13
j_gene: TRBJ1-2
abundance: few
v_gene: TRBV28
CDR3nt: TGTGCCAGCAGTTTGTCTCAGGGATATGGCTACACCTTC
CDR3aa: CASSLSQGYGYTF

d_gene: .
len: 14
j_gene: TRBJ2-5
abundance: .
v_gene: TRBV25-1
CDR3nt: TGTGCCAGCAGTATGTCTAGCTCCAGGGAGACCCAGTACTTC
CDR3aa: CASSMSSSRETQYF

d_gene: TRBD2
len: 15
j_gene: TRBJ2-1
abundance: .
v_gene: TRBV24-1
CDR3nt: TGTGCCACCAGTGATTTCACCGGGGGGTACAATGAGCAGTTCTTC
CDR3aa: CATSDFTGGYNEQFF

d_gene: .
len: 19
j_gene: TRBJ2-5
abundance: few
v_gene: TRBV7-9
CDR3nt: TGTGCCAGCAGCTTAGTTAGCAGCCCGTTCTGGGGGGAGCAAGAGACCCAGTACTTC
CDR3aa: CASSLVSSPFWGEQETQYF

d_gene: .
len: 14
j_gene: TRBJ2-2
abundance: .
v_gene: TRBV7-3
CDR3nt: TGTGCCAGCAGCTTAAGTCGGGGAACCGGGGAGCTGTTTTTT
CDR3aa: CASSLSRGTGELFF

d_gene: .
len: 15
j_gene: TRBJ2-2
abundance: .
v_gene: TRBV19
CDR3nt: TGTGCCAGTAGTCCACTATCTGGGGGAACCGGGGAGCTGTTTTTT
CDR3aa: CASSPLSGGTGELFF

d_gene: TRBD2
len: 15
j_gene: TRBJ2-7
abundance: few
v_gene: TRBV28
CDR3nt: TGTGCCAGCAGTTTATGGAGAAGCGGGAGCTACGAGCAGTACTTC
CDR3aa: CASSLWRSGSYEQYF

d_gene: .
len: 13
j_gene: TRBJ2-3
abundance: many
v_gene: TRBV7-6
CDR3nt: TGTGCCAGCAGCGCGAGGAATCTAGATACGCAGTATTTT
CDR3aa: CASSARNLDTQYF

d_gene: .
len: 17
j_gene: TRBJ2-4
abundance: .
v_gene: TRBV4-1
CDR3nt: TGTGCCAGCAGCCAAGAGGGGGTGCGGGGTGCCAAAAACATTCAGTACTTC
CDR3aa: CASSQEGVRGAKNIQYF

d_gene: TRBD1
len: 14
j_gene: TRBJ1-4
abundance: many
v_gene: TRBV5-5
CDR3nt: TGTGCCAGCAGCGCCGGGACAGCGAATGAAAAACTGTTTTTT
CDR3aa: CASSAGTANEKLFF

d_gene: .
len: 14
j_gene: TRBJ1-1
abundance: .
v_gene: TRBV7-8
CDR3nt: TGTGCCAGCAGCTTTTATGACCCCCACACTGAAGCTTTCTTT
CDR3aa: CASSFYDPHTEAFF

d_gene: .
len: 13
j_gene: TRBJ1-5
abundance: .
v_gene: TRBV9
CDR3nt: TGTGCCAGCAGCGTAGCTCCGAATCAGCCCCAGCATTTT
CDR3aa: CASSVAPNQPQHF

d_gene: .
len: 11
j_gene: TRBJ2-7
abundance: few
v_gene: TRBV7-2
CDR3nt: TGTGCCAGCAGCTCTCCCCAGGGAGCGTACTTC
CDR3aa: CASSSPQGAYF

d_gene: TRBD1
len: 12
j_gene: TRBJ2-4
abundance: .
v_gene: TRBV12-3/TRBV12-4
CDR3nt: TGTGCCAGCAGTCTCCCACCGGGACAGGGGGACTTC
CDR3aa: CASSLPPGQGDF

d_gene: .
len: 16
j_gene: TRBJ2-2
abundance: .
v_gene: TRBV12-5
CDR3nt: TGTGCTAGTGGTTTGGTAGGTGGATTGGACACCGGGGAGCTGTTTTTT
CDR3aa: CASGLVGGLDTGELFF

d_gene: TRBD1
len: 20
j_gene: TRBJ1-2
abundance: many
v_gene: TRBV12-5
CDR3nt: TGTGCTAGTGGTTCCCCCATAGGACAGGGAGAATCCCTAGCTAACTATGGCTACACCTTC
CDR3aa: CASGSPIGQGESLANYGYTF

d_gene: TRBD2
len: 13
j_gene: TRBJ2-7
abundance: many
v_gene: TRBV24-1
CDR3nt: TGTGCCACCGCAGCGGGAGGGGCCTACGAGCAGTACTTC
CDR3aa: CATAAGGAYEQYF

d_gene: .
len: 13
j_gene: TRBJ2-7
abundance: few
v_gene: TRBV7-2
CDR3nt: TGTGCCAGCAGCTTAGACGGTCCCTACGAGCAGTACTTC
CDR3aa: CASSLDGPYEQYF

d_gene: TRBD2
len: 14
j_gene: TRBJ2-7
abundance: many
v_gene: TRBV12-3/TRBV12-4
CDR3nt: TGTGCCAGCAGTTCGACTAGCGGGGGGTACGAGCAGTACTTC
CDR3aa: CASSSTSGGYEQYF